The TCR beta chain under discussion was sequenced for a study of vaccination effects on CD4 cells after COVID-19. Study as a whole: Post-vaccine sampling took place a median of 72 days after the second dose.

General study findings and limits: Marked clonal contraction of both clone types appeared late after vaccination.

There are a few counts of this clone. The target antigen is unknown. The data were produced by immunoSEQ multiplex PCR, yet TCRdb's version contains in-frame clones alone and is incomplete. This repertoire shows approximately 30,000 clones, around 75% found once; its top ten account for around 7%. Subsequent to a culture period of roughly 11 days, CD4+ T cells were isolated. It was between March and December 2020 that the person had a SARS-CoV-2 infection confirmed by PCR. Vaccine administered to participants consisted of two doses of either BNT162b2 or mRNA-1273. On both days 3 and 7, half of the culture medium was replaced with IL-2 medium. The germline V gene encodes CDR1 LGHDT and CDR2 YNNKEL (reference sequence). This CDR3 has 14 residues. Trimming cost V 4 bases and J 4 bases, with 8 bases left between them.

The J gene is TRBJ1-6, the V gene TRBV3-1 (or the pseudogene TRBV3-2); D is unresolved. The sample was CD4+ T cells from PBMCs cultured without peptide, taken after COVID-19 vaccination. This sequence originates from a human donor who had a prior SARS-CoV-2 infection. The CDR3 nucleotides are TGTGCCAGCAGCCTCACTGGGTATAATTCACCCCTCCACTTT. Its translation is CASSLTGYNSPLHF.